This T cell receptor beta chain was sequenced in a study of technical replicates of blood from a handful of donors. This table comes from immunoSEQ multiplex PCR, and its TCRdb copy is limited to in-frame clones, with some not included. The profile shows about 89,000 clones, over 85% of them singletons. Germline-derived CDR1 and CDR2 are MNHEY and SMNVEV (reference sequence). The CDR3 is 17 residues long. V shed 0 bases, J shed 2 bases, and the junction held 7 bases outside the gene matches. The origin of this receptor is a human donor in good health. The chain uses TRBV27 and TRBJ2-7, with 10 nucleotides matching TRBD1. The sequenced material came from T cells isolated from PBMCs. The CDR3 loop is CASSLSGTGVVAYEQYF. As DNA, the CDR3 is TGTGCCAGCAGTTTATCCGGGACAGGGGTCGTGGCCTACGAGCAGTACTTC.